Below are 16 T cell receptor beta chains sequenced from a single sample in a study of stem cell transplantation in POMP-related autoinflammatory disease. Libraries were prepared by immunoSEQ multiplex PCR; TCRdb keeps only in-frame clonotypes and omits some of them. Here the sample spans tens of thousands of clones, approximately 91% being singletons. The source material was CD4+ T cells from PBMCs, sampled after stem cell transplantation. These receptors were collected from a human patient with POMP-related autoinflammation and immune dysregulation (PRAID). Some T cells may possibly be graft donor cells.

This clone showed up just once. The chain joins TRBV3-1 (or the pseudogene TRBV3-2) to TRBJ2-3; D is ambiguous. With 3 bases removed from V and 0 bases from J, the gap between germline ends came to 4 bases. Germline lookup yields CDR1 LGHDT and CDR2 YNNKEL (reference sequence). This CDR3 has 13 amino acids. CDR3 sequence (DNA): TGTGCCAGCAGCCATTCCAGCACAGATACGCAGTATTTT. Protein product: CASSHSSTDTQYF.

There are a few counts of this clone. A junction end diverges from the germline sequence, so it may reflect a read error. V usage is TRBV7-2 and J usage is TRBJ1-3; D gene unclear. The germline V gene has CDR1 SGHTA and CDR2 FQGNSA. The CDR3 is 14 amino acids. The DNA of the CDR3 is TGTGCCAGCAGTTTAGGGTTCGATGGGGACACCATATATTTT. This sequence encodes CASSLGFDGDTIYF.

The chain couples TRBV11-2 to TRBJ1-5, with D unresolved. V gave up 5 bases and J gave up 4 bases, with 15 bases separating them. Germline lookup yields CDR1 SGHAT and CDR2 FQNNGV. The CDR3 is made up of 15 amino acids. The CDR3 coding sequence is TGTGCCAGCAGCCAAGAACCATTGGCAAATCAGCCCCAGCATTTT. Its protein product is CASSQEPLANQPQHF.

This clone has only one observation. The V gene is TRBV28, the J gene TRBJ2-7, with unresolved D. The CDR3 sequence is 12 residues long. In germline, CDR1 is MDHEN, CDR2 SYDVKM. V was shortened by 7 bases and J by 7 bases, with 14 bases between the two germline ends. The CDR3 nucleotides read TGTGCCAGCAAAAGTGGTCCTGGGGAGCAGTACTTC. Protein product: CASKSGPGEQYF.

The chain uses TRBV6-4 and TRBJ2-5, with 12 bases identical to TRBD2. There are 15 residues in the CDR3. Losses at the gene ends were 8 bases for V and 5 bases for J; bases not matched to a gene: 9. Germline CDR1 MRHNA, CDR2 SNTAGT. The CDR3 spells CASRLAGDRPETQYF. Written as DNA, the CDR3 is TGTGCCAGCCGACTAGCGGGGGATCGTCCTGAGACCCAGTACTTC.

CDR3 loop: CASSFLVGEQYF. CDR3 nucleotides: TGTGCCAGCAGTTTTCTTGTGGGCGAGCAGTACTTC. J is TRBJ2-7 and V is TRBV12-3 or TRBV12-4; D unresolved. The CDR3 is 12 amino acids. Trimming took 3 bases from V and 6 from J, leaving 9 bases between them.

The V call is TRBV10-1, the J call TRBJ1-3; possible D gene TRBD1, 6 bases. Germline assignment: CDR1 WNHNN and CDR2 SYGVQD (reference sequence). V was trimmed by 9 bases and J by 0 bases, leaving 27 bases between them. The CDR3 is 19 residues long. The CDR3 loop is CASSMSTGPGQSSGNTIYF. CDR3 coding DNA: TGCGCCAGTTCTATGTCGACAGGTCCTGGTCAAAGCTCTGGAAACACCATATATTTT.

The chain recombines TRBV10-3 with TRBJ1-1; 7 nucleotides agree with TRBD1. The CDR3 runs 13 residues. Germline V CDR1 and CDR2: ENHRY, SYGVKD. The V segment lost 5 bases and the J segment 5 bases; nucleotides outside the gene matches: 5. The CDR3 sequence: CAISIQGGTEAFF. Here the CDR3 DNA reads TGTGCCATCAGTATCCAGGGGGGGACTGAAGCTTTCTTT.

This chain uses TRBV6-2 or TRBV6-3 with TRBJ1-4; weak D call: TRBD1 (6 bases). Germline V gene lookup returns CDR1 MNHEY and CDR2 SVGEGT. V was trimmed by 0 bases and J by 3 bases, leaving 14 bases between them. The CDR3 runs to 17 residues. CDR3 loop: CASSYSFPGAANEKLFF. CDR3 nucleotide sequence: TGTGCCAGCAGTTACTCATTTCCGGGGGCGGCTAATGAAAAACTGTTTTTT.

This clone showed up just a few times. The chain combines TRBV7-9 with TRBJ1-4, with a possible D match to TRBD1 (5 bases). This CDR3 contains 14 residues. V shed 4 bases and J shed 6 bases, with 12 bases lying between them. Germline CDR1 reads SEHNR; CDR2 reads FQNEAQ (reference sequence). DNA of the CDR3: TGTGCCAGCAGCTACGGCAGGGAAGATGAAAAACTGTTTTTT. Translated, it gives CASSYGREDEKLFF.

The chain combines TRBV19 with TRBJ1-1, with D possibly being TRBD1 (6 bases). The CDR3 runs to 18 residues. From germline, CDR1 is LNHDA and CDR2 SQIVND (reference sequence). V lost 7 bases and J lost 1, with 25 bases in between. CDR3 DNA: TGTGCCAGTACCCCGGGGGCGTTTACCATCCGTCGGAACACTGAAGCTTTCTTT. Protein sequence: CASTPGAFTIRRNTEAFF.

This chain uses TRBV3-1 (or the pseudogene TRBV3-2) with TRBJ1-6, with a tentative D call TRBD1 (5 bases). Germline CDR1 is LGHDT and CDR2 is YNNKEL (reference sequence). V lost 1 base and J lost 7, with 11 bases in between. The CDR3 contains 15 residues. This chain's CDR3 is CASSQVGTFNSPLHF. CDR3 sequence (DNA): TGTGCCAGCAGCCAAGTGGGGACTTTCAATTCACCCCTCCACTTT.

This clone was seen a few times. The J gene is TRBJ1-5, the V gene TRBV6-1; D not certain. CDR1 is MNHNS, CDR2 SASEGT, per germline. Trimming shortened V by 7 bases and J by 0 bases, and 10 bases separated the two germline ends. The CDR3 extends over 14 amino acids. CDR3 DNA sequence: TGTGCCAGCAATTGGGCATTTAGCAATCAGCCCCAGCATTTT. Its protein is CASNWAFSNQPQHF.

The V gene is TRBV2, the J gene TRBJ2-7, with TRBD1 identical over 9 bases. The germline V gene has CDR1 SNHLY and CDR2 FYNNEI. This CDR3 has 13 amino acids. V shed 6 bases and J 5 bases; nucleotides not matched to a gene: 5. CDR3 sequence reads: CASRPDRGDEQYF. CDR3 bases: TGTGCCAGCAGGCCGGACAGGGGAGACGAGCAGTACTTC.

The chain employs TRBV18 and TRBJ1-1, with a tentative D call TRBD1 (5 bases). The V end lost 2 bases, the J end lost 4 bases, and 8 bases lay between the germline ends. The CDR3 is 13 residues long. The V gene's germline CDR1 is KGHSH and CDR2 LQKENI. The CDR3 loop reads CASSPSGTTEAFF. CDR3 DNA sequence: TGTGCCAGCTCACCATCAGGGACCACTGAAGCTTTCTTT.

The chain couples TRBV28 to TRBJ1-1; 7 bases fit TRBD1. Germline CDR1 reads MDHEN; CDR2 reads SYDVKM. V lost 2 bases and J lost 10; bases outside the gene matches: 7. The CDR3 consists of 13 residues. CDR3 in amino acids: CASSLGRGIGAFF. The CDR3 bases are TGTGCCAGCAGTTTAGGCAGGGGGATCGGAGCTTTCTTT. The full variable domain, completed using reference TRBV28 and TRBJ1-1, is DVKVTQSSRYLVKRTGEKVFLECVQDMDHENMFWYRQDPGLGLRLIYFSYDVKMKEKGDIPEGYSVSREKKERFSLILESASTNQTSMYLCASSLGRGIGAFFGQGTRLTVV.